Shown below are 21 T cell receptor beta chains from a single sample sequenced in a study of shared clonotypes between healthy human individuals. Naive-designated CD8 cells lacked CD45RO, were positively enriched for CCR7, and omitted terminally differentiated effector memory CD45RA+ cells. This table comes from immunoSEQ multiplex PCR, and its TCRdb copy is limited to in-frame clones, with some not included. Of about 2.2 million clones listed, 80% to 95% are singletons. Sequenced: naive CD8+ T cells from PBMCs. The receptor set was obtained from a young man in good health. Some clones in this sample may be carry-over from other donors' samples.

V gene TRBV28 combines with J gene TRBJ2-1, with 12 nucleotides matching TRBD2. The length of the CDR3 is 13 residues. The germline V gene encodes CDR1 MDHEN and CDR2 SYDVKM. V lost 8 bases to trimming and J lost 10 bases; unmatched junction nucleotides: 6. CDR3 residues: CASRLAGDAEQFF. The CDR3 region has the DNA TGTGCCAGCCGACTAGCGGGGGACGCAGAGCAGTTCTTC.

In DNA, the CDR3 is TGTGCCAGCAGCCTAAGACAGGGGCTTTCGCGAGAGCAGTACTTC. As protein: CASSLRQGLSREQYF. The chain links TRBV7-8 to TRBJ2-7; 8 nucleotides line up with TRBD1. The germline V gene has CDR1 SGHVS and CDR2 FQNEAQ. Germline trimming cut 5 bases from V and 7 bases from J; bases unmatched to any gene: 13. The CDR3 has 15 residues. Complete variable domain (other parts from reference TRBV7-8 and TRBJ2-7): GAGVSQSPRYKVAKRGQDVALRCDPISGHVSLFWYQQALGQGPEFLTYFQNEAQLDKSGLPSDRFFAERPEGSVSTLKIQRTQQEDSAVYLCASSLRQGLSREQYFGPGTRLTVT.

V gene TRBV7-8 combines with J gene TRBJ2-2, with D perhaps TRBD2 (6 bases). The CDR3 covers 16 residues. V lost 5 bases to trimming and J lost 0 bases, with 13 bases between them. In germline, CDR1 is SGHVS, CDR2 FQNEAQ. The CDR3 loop reads CASSLYPGANTGELFF. CDR3 sequence (DNA): TGTGCCAGCAGCCTATATCCGGGGGCGAACACCGGGGAGCTGTTTTTT.

Comment on this clone: The same CDR3 is also encoded by other DNA sequences in this sample. The V gene is TRBV19, the J gene TRBJ1-1; D is perhaps TRBD1 (5 bases). Germline values: CDR1 LNHDA, CDR2 SQIVND (reference sequence). CDR3 length equals 11 residues. V dropped 6 bases and J dropped 4 bases, with 6 bases sitting between them. The CDR3 is CASRGATEAFF. In nucleotides, the CDR3 is TGTGCCAGTAGAGGGGCCACTGAAGCTTTCTTT.

The chain has TRBV10-3 and TRBJ2-7; 10 bases line up with TRBD1. Germline CDR1 reads ENHRY; CDR2 reads SYGVKD. The ends lost 4 bases at V and 2 bases at J; junction bases unmatched: 11. The CDR3 runs to 17 residues. The CDR3 here is CAISGAGETGGPYEQYF. As DNA, the CDR3 is TGTGCCATCAGTGGTGCTGGAGAGACAGGGGGCCCCTACGAGCAGTACTTC.

This chain joins TRBV2 and TRBJ2-5; TRBD2 matches 7 bases. Trimming removed 7 bases from V and 5 bases from J; junction bases left unmatched: 16. Germline CDR1 and CDR2: SNHLY and FYNNEI. The CDR3 contains 16 residues. The CDR3 DNA reads as TGTGCCAGCAAGTGGGCTTACGGGGGAGGGGCGGAGACCCAGTACTTC. Its protein product is CASKWAYGGGAETQYF. Together with reference TRBV2 and TRBJ2-5, the CDR3 gives the full variable domain: EPEVTQTPSHQVTQMGQEVILRCVPISNHLYFYWYRQILGQKVEFLVSFYNNEISEKSEIFDDQFSVERPDGSNFTLKIRSTKLEDSAMYFCASKWAYGGGAETQYFGPGTRLLVL.

V is TRBV10-3 and J is TRBJ2-3; TRBD2 is a possible D gene (6 bases). Germline CDR1 and CDR2: ENHRY and SYGVKD. Trimming removed 1 base from V and 2 bases from J, with 13 bases in between. The CDR3 runs 16 residues. CDR3 nucleotide sequence: TGTGCCATCAGTGAGTTGGTGGGAGGCACCACAGATACGCAGTATTTT. As protein: CAISELVGGTTDTQYF.

The genes are TRBV28 and TRBJ2-3; 11 nucleotides match TRBD2. The CDR3 is made up of 19 amino acids. CDR1 is MDHEN, CDR2 SYDVKM, per germline. V lost 0 bases to trimming and J lost 3 bases; unmatched junction nucleotides: 11. The CDR3 protein is CASSLWHFETSGMTDTQYF. CDR3 sequence (DNA): TGTGCCAGCAGTTTATGGCATTTCGAGACTAGCGGGATGACAGATACGCAGTATTTT.

The J gene is TRBJ2-7, the V gene TRBV6-1, with D tentatively TRBD1 or TRBD2 (5 bases each). CDR3 length: 13 residues. From germline, CDR1 is MNHNS and CDR2 SASEGT. Trimming took 7 bases from V and 3 from J, leaving 13 bases between them. The CDR3 DNA sequence: TGTGCCAGCAAACCGGGGACGGTCTACGAGCAGTACTTC. As protein: CASKPGTVYEQYF.

The J gene is TRBJ2-2, the V gene TRBV6-4; TRBD2 agrees at 12 bases. The CDR3 runs to 14 residues. V lost 5 bases, J lost 12 bases, and 7 bases stayed unmatched. From germline, CDR1 is MRHNA and CDR2 SNTAGT. CDR3 sequence: CASSQTSGSSKLFF. The CDR3 coding sequence is TGTGCCAGCAGTCAGACTAGCGGGAGTTCCAAGCTGTTTTTT.

With respect to this clone: Other DNA variants within this sample encode the same CDR3. This rearrangement joins TRBV27 to TRBJ1-1; 7 bases line up with TRBD1. V was pared by 2 bases and J by 11 bases, with 8 bases of the junction left unmatched. CDR3 length: 13 residues. Germline assignment: CDR1 MNHEY and CDR2 SMNVEV (reference sequence). The CDR3, as DNA: TGTGCCAGCAGTTTACTTGGTCCGACAGGGGCTTTCTTT. This sequence encodes CASSLLGPTGAFF.

V and J are TRBV30 and TRBJ1-2, with 10 positions matching TRBD1. The V and J ends lost 6 bases and 7 bases, in that order; junction bases with no gene match: 17. The CDR3 spans 16 residues. The germline V gene encodes CDR1 GTSNPN and CDR2 SVGIG (reference sequence). CDR3 sequence: CACQKPQRDRGGGYTF. The CDR3 nucleotides read TGTGCCTGCCAGAAGCCCCAGAGGGACAGGGGAGGTGGCTACACCTTC.

Of note for this clone: This sample also contains other DNA sequences that code for the same CDR3. The chain carries TRBV9 and TRBJ2-1, with a possible D match to TRBD2 (6 bases). Between the trimmed V and J ends, which lost 3 bases and 7 bases, there was a span of 8 bases. The CDR3 sequence is 12 residues long. Germline lookup yields CDR1 SGDLS and CDR2 YYNGEE. CDR3 protein: CASSGGGNEQFF. DNA of the CDR3: TGTGCCAGCAGCGGAGGAGGGAATGAGCAGTTCTTC. Full variable domain (remainder filled in from reference TRBV9 and TRBJ2-1): DSGVTQTPKHLITATGQRVTLRCSPRSGDLSVYWYQQSLDQGLQFLIQYYNGEERAKGNILERFSAQQFPDLHSELNLSSLELGDSALYFCASSGGGNEQFFGPGTRLTVL.

The chain is built from TRBV5-6 and TRBJ1-4; D ambiguous. The CDR3 covers 13 residues. The V and J ends lost 2 bases and 5 bases respectively, with 7 bases between them. CDR1 SGHDT and CDR2 YYEEEE come from the germline V gene. CDR3 sequence: CASSFWANEKLFF. The CDR3 DNA follows: TGTGCCAGCAGCTTCTGGGCGAATGAAAAACTGTTTTTT.

In regard to this clone: The junction shows a germline mismatch at one end, possibly a read error. The V call is TRBV10-1, the J call TRBJ2-7, with D perhaps matching TRBD2 (6 bases). The CDR3 is made up of 14 amino acids. Germline V gives CDR1 WNHNN, CDR2 SYGVQD (reference sequence). CDR3 residues: CASSEVGDSNEQYF. The CDR3 DNA reads as TGCGCCAGCAGTGAGGTCGGGGACTCCAACGAGCAGTACTTC.

The chain recombines TRBV18 with TRBJ1-3; TRBD1 matches at 7 bases. This CDR3 is 17 amino acids long. The germline V gene has CDR1 KGHSH and CDR2 LQKENI. Trimming removed 0 bases from V and 0 bases from J; junction bases left unmatched: 5. The DNA of the CDR3 is TGTGCCAGCTCACCACCGGGACAGATGAGCTCTGGAAACACCATATATTTT. Translated: CASSPPGQMSSGNTIYF.

Remarks on this clone: This CDR3 is also generated by other DNA sequences in the sample. The chain employs TRBV27 and TRBJ2-7; D is ambiguous. With 1 base removed from V and 4 bases from J, the gap between germline ends came to 8 bases. The germline gives CDR1 MNHEY, CDR2 SMNVEV (reference sequence). The CDR3 contains 13 residues. CDR3 region: CASSLYPGYEQYF. DNA of the CDR3: TGTGCCAGCAGTTTATATCCGGGTTACGAGCAGTACTTC.

This clone was detected once. V gene TRBV19 combines with J gene TRBJ2-1; 7 bases match TRBD1. Looked up from germline, CDR1 is LNHDA and CDR2 is SQIVND (reference sequence). V shed 4 bases, J shed 14 bases, and the junction held 17 bases outside the gene matches. The CDR3 loop spans 15 amino acids. CDR3 protein: CASSSLGDSRFVEFF. CDR3 sequence (DNA): TGTGCCAGTAGTAGCCTTGGGGACAGTAGGTTTGTCGAGTTCTTC.

The rearrangement links TRBV11-2 to TRBJ1-4; 8 bases align to TRBD1. V dropped 5 bases and J dropped 7; count of bases not matched to a gene: 12. The germline gives CDR1 SGHAT, CDR2 FQNNGV. The CDR3 covers 16 residues. The CDR3 DNA reads TGTGCCAGCAGCCCCCCTCTCCGGGACAGGACTGAAAAACTGTTTTTT. This codes for CASSPPLRDRTEKLFF.

The chain couples TRBV5-1 to TRBJ2-7, with TRBD1 identical over 7 bases. This CDR3 contains 12 residues. The trim removed 8 bases at V and 3 bases at J, leaving 5 bases unmatched. Germline lookup yields CDR1 SGHRS and CDR2 YFSETQ. CDR3 sequence (DNA): TGCGCCAGTACGGGACAGAACTACGAGCAGTACTTC. Protein product: CASTGQNYEQYF. Using reference TRBV5-1 and TRBJ2-7 for the parts outside the CDR3, the full variable domain is KAGVTQTPRYLIKTRGQQVTLSCSPISGHRSVSWYQQTPGQGLQFLFEYFSETQRNKGNFPGRFSGRQFSNSRSEMNVSTLELGDSALYLCASTGQNYEQYFGPGTRLTVT.

This chain links TRBV7-9 with TRBJ2-7; D is uncertain. Germline CDR1 is SEHNR and CDR2 is FQNEAQ (reference sequence). This CDR3 is built from 15 residues. The V gene lost 5 bases and the J gene lost 3 bases, with 17 bases spanning the gap. In nucleotides, the CDR3 is TGTGCCAGCAGCCCCTCTCAGCTTTACCTCTACGAGCAGTACTTC. It is translated as CASSPSQLYLYEQYF. Drawing the rest from reference TRBV7-9 and TRBJ2-7, the complete variable domain is DTGVSQNPRHKITKRGQNVTFRCDPISEHNRLYWYRQTLGQGPEFLTYFQNEAQLEKSRLLSDRFSAERPKGSFSTLEIQRTEQGDSAMYLCASSPSQLYLYEQYFGPGTRLTVT.